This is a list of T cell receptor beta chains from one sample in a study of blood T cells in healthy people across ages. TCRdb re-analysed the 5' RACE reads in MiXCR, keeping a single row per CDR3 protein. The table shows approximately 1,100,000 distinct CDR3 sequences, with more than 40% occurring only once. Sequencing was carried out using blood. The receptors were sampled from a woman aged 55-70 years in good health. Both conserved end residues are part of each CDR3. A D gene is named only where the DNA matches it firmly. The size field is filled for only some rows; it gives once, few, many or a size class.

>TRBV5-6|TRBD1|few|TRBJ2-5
CASSLLTGGETQYF
TGTGCCAGCAGCTTGTTAACAGGGGGGGAGACCCAGTACTTC
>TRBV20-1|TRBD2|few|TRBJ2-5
CSADGLAGGYQETQYF
TGCAGTGCTGACGGACTAGCGGGAGGGTACCAAGAGACCCAGTACTTC
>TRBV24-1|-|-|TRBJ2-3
CATSDGFVDTQYF
TGTGCCACCAGTGACGGTTTTGTTGATACGCAGTATTTT
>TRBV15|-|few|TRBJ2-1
CATSRNPGYEQFF
TGTGCCACCAGCAGAAACCCGGGTTATGAGCAGTTCTTC
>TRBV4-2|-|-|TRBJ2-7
CASSKGRGSSYEQYF
TGTGCCAGCAGCAAAGGCCGGGGATCCTCCTACGAGCAGTACTTC
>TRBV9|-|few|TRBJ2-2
CASSPRRRGANTGELFF
TGTGCCAGCAGCCCCCGCAGAAGGGGCGCGAACACCGGGGAGCTGTTTTTT
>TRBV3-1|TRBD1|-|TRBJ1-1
CASRDSLTEAFF
TGTGCCAGCCGGGACAGTTTGACTGAAGCTTTCTTT
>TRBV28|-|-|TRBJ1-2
CASSTRGSRNYGYTF
TGTGCCAGCAGTACTAGGGGGTCACGGAACTATGGCTACACCTTC
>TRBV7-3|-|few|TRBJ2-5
CASSVQGQETQYF
TGTGCCAGCAGCGTACAGGGACAAGAGACCCAGTACTTC
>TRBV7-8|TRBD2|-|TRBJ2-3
CAGSLLAGASPSRSDTQYF
TGTGCCGGCAGCTTACTGGCGGGAGCCTCCCCGAGCCGATCAGATACGCAGTATTTT
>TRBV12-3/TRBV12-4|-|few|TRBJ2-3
CASSFNNRDTQYF
TGTGCCAGCAGTTTCAACAATCGGGATACGCAGTATTTT
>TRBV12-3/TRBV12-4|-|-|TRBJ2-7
CASSLGFSEQYF
TGTGCCAGCAGTTTGGGCTTTAGCGAGCAGTACTTC
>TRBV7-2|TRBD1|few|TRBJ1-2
CASSPSGDREGYTF
TGTGCCAGCAGCCCCTCGGGGGACAGAGAGGGCTACACCTTC
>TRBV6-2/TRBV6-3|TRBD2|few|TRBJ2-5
CASSLGLGEVGQETQYF
TGTGCCAGCAGTCTCGGACTAGGTGAAGTCGGCCAAGAGACCCAGTACTTC
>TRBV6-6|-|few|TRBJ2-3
CASRGVTDTQYF
TGTGCCAGCCGAGGGGTGACAGATACGCAGTATTTT
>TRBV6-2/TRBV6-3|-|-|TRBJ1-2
CASSPFEGGYTF
TGTGCCAGCAGTCCGTTCGAGGGAGGCTACACCTTC
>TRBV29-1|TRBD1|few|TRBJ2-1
CSVVKTPDRGNEQFF
TGCAGCGTTGTAAAAACCCCGGACAGGGGGAATGAGCAGTTCTTC